The rows below give T cell receptor beta chains drawn from one sample of a study of response to subunit inactivated influenza vaccine. TCRdb independently ran MiXCR on the RT-PCR reads; one entry per CDR3 protein. The sample has hundreds of thousands of distinct CDR3 sequences, about 11% seen once; the top ten hold approximately 11%. A further study also used this sample, focusing on T cells expressing NK-cell markers.

The sequencing used PBMCs from blood, collected on the day of vaccination. All receptors come from a middle-aged man who received an inactivated influenza vaccine. Each CDR3 is given with its conserved first and last residue. Each record gives: V gene, J gene, clone size, D gene, CDR3 protein, CDR3 DNA. A D gene is named only where the DNA matches it firmly. Only some rows state a clone size, as once, few, many or a class for expanded clones.

V: TRBV7-3; J: TRBJ2-1; size: -; D: -; CDR3: CASSPAGGPSYNEQFF; DNA: TGTGCCAGCAGCCCAGCCGGAGGCCCCTCCTACAATGAGCAGTTCTTC
V: TRBV4-2; J: TRBJ1-3; size: few; D: -; CDR3: CASSQPGTAGGNTIYF; DNA: TGTGCCAGCAGCCAACCTGGGACGGCTGGAGGAAACACCATATATTTT
V: TRBV6-5; J: TRBJ1-4; size: -; D: -; CDR3: CASSYSGGAGEKLFF; DNA: TGTGCCAGCAGTTACTCGGGGGGGGCAGGGGAAAAACTGTTTTTT
V: TRBV20-1; J: TRBJ2-2; size: many; D: TRBD1; CDR3: CSARADRGAGELFF; DNA: TGCAGTGCTAGAGCTGACAGGGGAGCCGGGGAGCTGTTTTTT
V: TRBV5-1; J: TRBJ2-3; size: many; D: -; CDR3: CASSLGGFTDTQYF; DNA: TGCGCCAGCAGCTTGGGGGGATTCACAGATACGCAGTATTTT
V: TRBV6-1; J: TRBJ2-7; size: few; D: TRBD1; CDR3: CASSDAGTGKAYEQYF; DNA: TGTGCCAGCAGTGATGCGGGGACAGGGAAAGCCTACGAGCAGTACTTC
V: TRBV18; J: TRBJ2-2; size: few; D: TRBD1; CDR3: CASSPGQGRVGELFF; DNA: TGTGCCAGCTCACCGGGACAGGGACGTGTCGGGGAGCTGTTTTTT
V: TRBV12-3/TRBV12-4; J: TRBJ1-1; size: many; D: -; CDR3: CASREHDGGNTEAFF; DNA: TGTGCCAGCAGGGAACATGACGGGGGGAACACTGAAGCTTTCTTT
V: TRBV7-8; J: TRBJ2-1; size: many; D: -; CDR3: CASSLVLMTSYNEQFF; DNA: TGTGCCAGCAGCTTAGTTCTTATGACCTCCTACAATGAGCAGTTCTTC
V: TRBV28; J: TRBJ2-2; size: -; D: -; CDR3: CASSLSGQNTGELFF; DNA: TGTGCCAGCAGTTTATCTGGGCAGAACACCGGGGAGCTGTTTTTT
V: TRBV12-3/TRBV12-4; J: TRBJ2-7; size: once; D: -; CDR3: CASSLPGAGSYEQYF; DNA: TGTGCCAGCAGTTTACCGGGGGCTGGATCCTACGAGCAGTACTTC
V: TRBV5-1; J: TRBJ2-7; size: few; D: -; CDR3: CASRWLTGAYEQYF; DNA: TGCGCCAGCAGATGGTTGACAGGCGCCTACGAGCAGTACTTC
V: TRBV10-3; J: TRBJ1-2; size: many; D: TRBD1; CDR3: CAISAGRQGDVGYTF; DNA: TGTGCCATCAGCGCCGGGAGACAGGGGGACGTCGGCTACACCTTC
V: TRBV5-1; J: TRBJ2-3; size: few; D: -; CDR3: CASSFGGQDTQYF; DNA: TGCGCCAGCAGCTTCGGGGGGCAGGATACGCAGTATTTT
V: TRBV25-1; J: TRBJ2-3; size: -; D: TRBD2; CDR3: CASSATSGGGTDTQYF; DNA: TGTGCCAGCAGCGCGACTAGCGGAGGGGGCACAGATACGCAGTATTTT
V: TRBV28; J: TRBJ1-5; size: few; D: -; CDR3: CASSLLGDSNQPQHF; DNA: TGTGCCAGCAGTTTATTAGGGGATAGCAATCAGCCCCAGCATTTT
V: TRBV28; J: TRBJ1-5; size: once; D: -; CDR3: CASSLVGGANQPQHF; DNA: TGTGCCAGCAGTTTGGTTGGGGGCGCCAATCAGCCCCAGCATTTT
V: TRBV9; J: TRBJ2-1; size: few; D: -; CDR3: CASSTAGQHNNEQFF; DNA: TGTGCCAGCAGTACTGCGGGACAGCACAACAATGAGCAGTTCTTC
V: TRBV24-1; J: TRBJ2-5; size: few; D: -; CDR3: CATSDALGQETQYF; DNA: TGTGCCACCAGTGATGCTCTCGGACAAGAGACCCAGTACTTC
V: TRBV11-1; J: TRBJ2-1; size: few; D: TRBD1; CDR3: CASSLGQIRDSSYNEQFF; DNA: TGTGCCAGCAGCTTAGGTCAAATCAGGGACAGCTCCTACAATGAGCAGTTCTTC
V: TRBV27; J: TRBJ2-5; size: few; D: TRBD1; CDR3: CASSSRGLDGMETQYF; DNA: TGTGCCAGCAGTTCCAGGGGGCTGGATGGGATGGAGACCCAGTACTTC
V: TRBV20-1; J: TRBJ2-1; size: -; D: -; CDR3: CSASRTSSYNEQFF; DNA: TGCAGTGCTTCTCGAACTAGTTCCTACAATGAGCAGTTCTTC
V: TRBV15; J: TRBJ2-5; size: -; D: TRBD2; CDR3: CATSRDLAGVQETQYF; DNA: TGTGCCACCAGCAGAGATCTAGCGGGGGTCCAAGAGACCCAGTACTTC
V: TRBV12-3/TRBV12-4; J: TRBJ1-5; size: few; D: -; CDR3: CASAYGAPNQPQHF; DNA: TGTGCCAGCGCCTATGGGGCCCCTAATCAGCCCCAGCATTTT
V: TRBV7-9; J: TRBJ2-5; size: many; D: -; CDR3: CASSLDRGQETQYF; DNA: TGTGCCAGCAGCTTAGACAGAGGCCAAGAGACCCAGTACTTC
V: TRBV6-2/TRBV6-3; J: TRBJ2-3; size: -; D: -; CDR3: CASRAYGRLSTDTQYF; DNA: TGTGCCAGCAGAGCATACGGACGGCTAAGCACAGATACGCAGTATTTT
V: TRBV5-1; J: TRBJ1-2; size: -; D: TRBD1; CDR3: CASSPDRGRDGYTF; DNA: TGCGCCAGCAGCCCTGACAGGGGGCGGGATGGCTACACCTTC
V: TRBV20-1; J: TRBJ2-7; size: -; D: TRBD2; CDR3: CSATAGGELGIVAYEQYF; DNA: TGCAGTGCTACGGCCGGGGGGGAGCTCGGGATTGTCGCCTACGAGCAGTACTTC
V: TRBV3-1; J: TRBJ2-3; size: -; D: -; CDR3: CASSRQLHSTDTQYF; DNA: TGTGCCAGCAGCCGACAGCTTCATAGCACAGATACGCAGTATTTT
V: TRBV4-1; J: TRBJ1-2; size: many; D: -; CDR3: CASSLRAGSAAGHTF; DNA: TGCGCCAGCAGCCTACGCGCTGGGAGTGCAGCGGGGCACACCTTC
V: TRBV4-3; J: TRBJ2-3; size: few; D: -; CDR3: CASSQDPGPDTQYF; DNA: TGCGCCAGCAGCCAAGATCCGGGCCCAGATACGCAGTATTTT
V: TRBV7-2; J: TRBJ1-6; size: many; D: -; CDR3: CASSLAGQGDSPLHF; DNA: TGTGCCAGCAGCTTAGCAGGGCAAGGCGATTCACCCCTCCACTTT
V: TRBV20-1; J: TRBJ2-2; size: -; D: TRBD1; CDR3: CSARDRQGLMTGELFF; DNA: TGCAGTGCTAGAGATCGACAGGGTTTGATGACCGGGGAGCTGTTTTTT
V: TRBV6-5; J: TRBJ2-7; size: -; D: -; CDR3: CASSYSPQAYEQYF; DNA: TGTGCCAGCAGTTACTCTCCACAAGCCTACGAGCAGTACTTC
V: TRBV6-5; J: TRBJ2-5; size: -; D: -; CDR3: CASSYSSRAQETQYF; DNA: TGTGCCAGCAGTTACTCGTCCAGGGCTCAAGAGACCCAGTACTTC
V: TRBV10-3; J: TRBJ2-1; size: -; D: -; CDR3: CAISESGNEQFF; DNA: TGTGCCATCAGTGAGTCTGGGAATGAGCAGTTCTTC
V: TRBV5-5; J: TRBJ2-3; size: many; D: -; CDR3: CASSQGSADTQYF; DNA: TGTGCCAGCAGCCAGGGGAGTGCAGATACGCAGTATTTT
V: TRBV12-3/TRBV12-4; J: TRBJ1-1; size: many; D: -; CDR3: CASRSGPNTEAFF; DNA: TGTGCCAGCAGGTCCGGCCCGAACACTGAAGCTTTCTTT
V: TRBV6-1; J: TRBJ1-3; size: few; D: -; CDR3: CASRSGQSSGNTIYF; DNA: TGTGCCAGCAGGAGCGGACAGAGCTCTGGAAACACCATATATTTT
V: TRBV7-9; J: TRBJ1-1; size: -; D: TRBD1; CDR3: CASSLAGQGAKAFF; DNA: TGTGCCAGCAGCTTAGCGGGACAGGGGGCGAAAGCTTTCTTT
V: TRBV11-3; J: TRBJ2-5; size: -; D: -; CDR3: CASSRRGITGQETQYF; DNA: TGTGCCAGCAGCCGTAGGGGGATTACGGGCCAAGAGACCCAGTACTTC
V: TRBV7-6; J: TRBJ2-1; size: few; D: -; CDR3: CASSLAPAPGSYNEQFF; DNA: TGTGCCAGCAGCTTAGCGCCCGCCCCCGGCTCCTACAATGAGCAGTTCTTC
V: TRBV28; J: TRBJ2-7; size: few; D: -; CDR3: CASIKERRSYEQYF; DNA: TGTGCCAGCATAAAAGAAAGACGCTCCTACGAGCAGTACTTC
V: TRBV4-2; J: TRBJ2-1; size: -; D: TRBD2; CDR3: CASSQDVTSGTNEQFF; DNA: TGTGCCAGCAGCCAAGATGTGACTAGCGGGACCAATGAGCAGTTCTTC
V: TRBV12-3/TRBV12-4; J: TRBJ2-3; size: -; D: -; CDR3: CASSLVASADTQYF; DNA: TGTGCCAGCAGTTTGGTGGCTAGTGCGGATACGCAGTATTTT